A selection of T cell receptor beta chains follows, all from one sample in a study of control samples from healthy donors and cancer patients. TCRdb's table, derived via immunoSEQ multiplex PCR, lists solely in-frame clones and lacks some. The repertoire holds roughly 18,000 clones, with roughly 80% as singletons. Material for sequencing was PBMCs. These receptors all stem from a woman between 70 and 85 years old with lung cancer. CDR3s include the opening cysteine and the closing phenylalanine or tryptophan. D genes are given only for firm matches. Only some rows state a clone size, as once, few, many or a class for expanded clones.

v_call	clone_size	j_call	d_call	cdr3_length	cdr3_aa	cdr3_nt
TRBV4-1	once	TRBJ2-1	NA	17	CASSQAGTAAPYNEQFF	TGCGCCAGCAGCCAAGCTGGGACGGCAGCCCCCTACAATGAGCAGTTCTTC
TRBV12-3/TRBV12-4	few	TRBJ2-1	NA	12	CASSLGGSEQFF	TGTGCCAGCAGTTTAGGGGGGAGTGAGCAGTTCTTC
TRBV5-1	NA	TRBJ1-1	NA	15	CASSLFGLGDTEAFF	TGCGCCAGCAGCTTGTTCGGCCTAGGGGACACTGAAGCTTTCTTT
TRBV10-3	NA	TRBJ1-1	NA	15	CAPRRSAGDLPEAFF	TGTGCCCCTCGGAGGAGCGCGGGGGACCTGCCTGAAGCTTTCTTT
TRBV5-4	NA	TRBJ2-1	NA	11	CASSDDIEQFF	TGTGCCAGCAGCGACGATATTGAGCAGTTCTTC
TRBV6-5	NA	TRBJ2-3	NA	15	CASSQQGSYPDTQYF	TGTGCCAGCAGCCAACAGGGATCGTATCCAGATACGCAGTATTTT
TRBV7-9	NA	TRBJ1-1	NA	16	CASSLGFGARNSEAFF	TGTGCCAGCAGCTTAGGTTTCGGGGCCCGAAACTCTGAAGCTTTCTTT
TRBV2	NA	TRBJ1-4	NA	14	CASSVEGFGGKLFF	TGTGCCAGCAGTGTAGAGGGATTCGGGGGAAAACTGTTTTTT
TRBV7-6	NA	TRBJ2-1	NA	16	CASSSRMGGRIDEQFF	TGTGCCAGCAGCTCTAGAATGGGGGGAAGGATCGATGAGCAGTTCTTC
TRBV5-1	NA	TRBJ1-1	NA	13	CASSLPGYGEAFF	TGCGCCAGCAGCTTACCAGGGTATGGTGAAGCTTTCTTT
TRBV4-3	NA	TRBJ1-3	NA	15	CASSQVLSSGNTIYF	TGCGCCAGCAGCCAAGTACTGTCCTCTGGAAACACCATATATTTT
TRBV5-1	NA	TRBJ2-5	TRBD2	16	CASSLAGRGFQETQYF	TGCGCCAGCAGCTTGGCCGGGCGGGGGTTCCAAGAGACCCAGTACTTC
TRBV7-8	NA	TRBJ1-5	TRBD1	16	CASSPRTGVSNQPQHF	TGTGCCAGCAGCCCGCGGACAGGGGTTAGCAATCAGCCCCAGCATTTT
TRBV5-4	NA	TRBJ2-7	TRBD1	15	CASSRTGQGYYEQYF	TGTGCCAGCAGCCGTACCGGACAGGGGTACTACGAGCAGTACTTC
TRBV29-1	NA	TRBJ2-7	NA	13	CSIEEGLGYEQYF	TGCAGCATCGAGGAGGGCCTCGGGTACGAGCAGTACTTC
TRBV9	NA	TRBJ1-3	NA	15	CASSPRARSGNTIYF	TGTGCCAGCAGCCCCCGGGCCCGCTCTGGAAACACCATATATTTT
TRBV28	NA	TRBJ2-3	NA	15	CASSFGGDGTDTQYF	TGTGCCAGCAGTTTCGGAGGGGACGGCACAGATACGCAGTATTTT
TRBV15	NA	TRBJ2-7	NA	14	CATSAQRNSYEQYF	TGTGCCACCAGCGCGCAGCGCAACTCCTACGAGCAGTACTTC
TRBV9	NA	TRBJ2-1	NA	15	CASSPQGGNYNEQFF	TGTGCCAGCAGCCCCCAGGGTGGCAACTACAATGAGCAGTTCTTC
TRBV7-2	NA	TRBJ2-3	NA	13	CASSLPPADTQYF	TGTGCCAGCAGCCTACCCCCGGCAGATACGCAGTATTTT
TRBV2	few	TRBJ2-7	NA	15	CASSPPRLFFDEQYF	TGTGCCAGCAGTCCCCCCAGACTCTTCTTCGACGAGCAGTACTTC
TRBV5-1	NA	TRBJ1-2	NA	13	CASSLTVNYGYTF	TGCGCCAGCAGCTTGACAGTAAACTATGGCTACACCTTC
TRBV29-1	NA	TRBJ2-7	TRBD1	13	CSVTGGRFYEQYF	TGCAGCGTTACAGGGGGCCGCTTCTACGAGCAGTACTTC
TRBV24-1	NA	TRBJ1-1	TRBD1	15	CATSAGTGRDTEAFF	TGTGCCACCAGTGCTGGGACAGGGAGGGACACTGAAGCTTTCTTT
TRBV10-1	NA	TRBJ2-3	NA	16	CANNPGAGVSTDTQYF	TGCGCCAACAACCCGGGGGCAGGGGTAAGCACAGATACGCAGTATTTT
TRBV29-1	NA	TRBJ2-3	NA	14	CSVEGLSSTDTQYF	TGCAGCGTTGAAGGACTATCTAGCACAGATACGCAGTATTTT
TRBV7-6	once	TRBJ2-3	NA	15	CASTPTPKSADTQYF	TGTGCCAGCACCCCGACCCCCAAATCAGCAGATACGCAGTATTTT
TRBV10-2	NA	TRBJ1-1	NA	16	CASSEGQEVPNTEAFF	TGCGCCAGCAGTGAAGGGCAGGAAGTCCCTAACACTGAAGCTTTCTTT
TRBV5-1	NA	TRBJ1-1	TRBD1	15	CASSLRDRFGTEAFF	TGCGCCAGCAGCTTGAGGGACAGATTTGGCACTGAAGCTTTCTTT
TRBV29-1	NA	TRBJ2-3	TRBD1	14	CSVGGTGEIDTQYF	TGCAGCGTTGGGGGGACAGGGGAAATCGATACGCAGTATTTT
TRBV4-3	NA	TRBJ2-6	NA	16	CASGAGASSGANVLTF	TGCGCCAGCGGGGCGGGGGCGAGCTCTGGGGCCAACGTCCTGACTTTC
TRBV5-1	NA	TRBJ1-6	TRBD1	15	CASSLGAGGDSPLHF	TGCGCCAGCAGCTTGGGGGCAGGGGGTGATTCACCCCTCCACTTT
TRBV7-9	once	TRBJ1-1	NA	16	CASSLAMGAGHTEAFF	TGTGCCAGCAGCTTAGCTATGGGGGCAGGGCACACTGAAGCTTTCTTT
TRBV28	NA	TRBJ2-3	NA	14	CASSPGQGTGTQYF	TGTGCCAGCAGTCCTGGGCAGGGAACAGGTACGCAGTATTTT
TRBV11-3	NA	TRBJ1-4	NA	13	CAGPKGDGEKLFF	TGTGCCGGCCCGAAGGGGGATGGTGAAAAACTGTTTTTT
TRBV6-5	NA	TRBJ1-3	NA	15	CASSYRMGKGNTIYF	TGTGCCAGCAGTTACCGTATGGGGAAAGGAAACACCATATATTTT
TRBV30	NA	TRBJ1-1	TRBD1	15	CAWNRGQGARAEAFF	TGTGCCTGGAACCGCGGACAGGGGGCCAGAGCTGAAGCTTTCTTT
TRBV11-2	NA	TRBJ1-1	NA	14	CASSPSTGNTEAFF	TGTGCCAGCAGCCCTTCGACGGGGAACACTGAAGCTTTCTTT
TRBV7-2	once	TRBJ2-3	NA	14	CASSLTRDTDTQYF	TGTGCCAGCAGCTTAACGAGGGACACAGATACGCAGTATTTT
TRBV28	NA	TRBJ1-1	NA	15	CASRFAGAVFTEAFF	TGTGCCAGCAGATTTGCAGGGGCAGTATTTACTGAAGCTTTCTTT
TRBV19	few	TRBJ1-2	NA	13	CASSMGGDYGYTF	TGTGCCAGTAGTATGGGGGGGGACTATGGCTACACCTTC
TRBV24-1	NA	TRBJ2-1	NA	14	CATSDRSSYNEQFF	TGTGCCACCAGTGACAGAAGCTCCTACAATGAGCAGTTCTTC
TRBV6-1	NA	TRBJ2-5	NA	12	CASSEGAGTQYF	TGTGCCAGCAGTGAGGGGGCTGGGACCCAGTACTTC
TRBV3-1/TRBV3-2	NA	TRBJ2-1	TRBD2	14	CASSLLSGRGEQFF	TGTGCCAGCAGCCTCCTTAGCGGGAGGGGAGAGCAGTTCTTC
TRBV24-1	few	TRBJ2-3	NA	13	CATSDPLGDTQYF	TGTGCCACCAGTGATCCTCTCGGGGATACGCAGTATTTT
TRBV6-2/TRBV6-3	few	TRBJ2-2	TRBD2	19	CASSYPLRGSGINTGELFF	TGTGCCAGCAGTTACCCCCTACGTGGTAGCGGGATAAACACCGGGGAGCTGTTTTTT